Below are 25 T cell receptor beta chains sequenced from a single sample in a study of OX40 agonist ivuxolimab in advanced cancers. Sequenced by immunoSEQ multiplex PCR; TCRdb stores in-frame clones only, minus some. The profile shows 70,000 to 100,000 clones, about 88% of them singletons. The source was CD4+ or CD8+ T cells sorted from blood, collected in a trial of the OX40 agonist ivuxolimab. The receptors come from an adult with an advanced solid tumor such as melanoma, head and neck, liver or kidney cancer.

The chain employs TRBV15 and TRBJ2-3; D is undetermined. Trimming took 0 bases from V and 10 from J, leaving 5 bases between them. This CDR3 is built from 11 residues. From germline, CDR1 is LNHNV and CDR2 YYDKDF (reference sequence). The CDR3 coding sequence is TGTGCCACCAGCAGAGATTTTTCGCAGTATTTT. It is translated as CATSRDFSQYF.

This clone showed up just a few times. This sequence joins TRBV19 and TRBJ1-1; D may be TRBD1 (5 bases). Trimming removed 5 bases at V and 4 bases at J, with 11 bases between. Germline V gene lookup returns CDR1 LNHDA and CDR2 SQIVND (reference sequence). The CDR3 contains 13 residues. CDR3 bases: TGTGCCAGTAGTGACAGACGTGGCACTGAAGCTTTCTTT. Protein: CASSDRRGTEAFF.

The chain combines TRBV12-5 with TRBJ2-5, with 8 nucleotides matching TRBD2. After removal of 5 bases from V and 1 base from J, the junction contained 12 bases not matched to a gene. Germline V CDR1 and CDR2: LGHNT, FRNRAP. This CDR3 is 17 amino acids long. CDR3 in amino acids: CASGPTGVAGSQETQYF. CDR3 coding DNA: TGTGCTAGTGGTCCCACCGGGGTAGCGGGGTCCCAAGAGACCCAGTACTTC.

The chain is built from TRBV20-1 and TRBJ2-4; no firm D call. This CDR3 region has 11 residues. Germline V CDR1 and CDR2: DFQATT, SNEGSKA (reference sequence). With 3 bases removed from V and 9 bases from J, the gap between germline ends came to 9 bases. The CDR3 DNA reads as TGCAGTGCTAGCCCTACGGGCATTCAGTACTTC. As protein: CSASPTGIQYF.

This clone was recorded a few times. As DNA, the CDR3 is TGTGCCAGCAGCTTCGGCAGGGGATCTGCCGAGCAGTACTTC. Protein: CASSFGRGSAEQYF. J is TRBJ2-7 and V is TRBV7-2; D might be TRBD1 (6 bases). CDR1 is SGHTA, CDR2 FQGNSA, per germline. Trimming cost V 3 bases and J 6 bases, with 15 bases left between them. This CDR3 comprises 14 residues. The variable domain in full, with the rest retrieved from reference TRBV7-2 and TRBJ2-7, is GAGVSQSPSNKVTEKGKDVELRCDPISGHTALYWYRQSLGQGLEFLIYFQGNSAPDKSGLPSDRFSAERTGGSVSTLTIQRTQQEDSAVYLCASSFGRGSAEQYFGPGTRLTVT.

The CDR3, as DNA: TGTGCCAGTAGTTCACCCAGCGGGGGGGACAATGAGCAGTTCTTC. Its protein is CASSSPSGGDNEQFF. This chain connects TRBV19 to TRBJ2-1; 10 bases map to TRBD2. CDR1 and CDR2 (germline): LNHDA, SQIVND (reference sequence). The V gene end was trimmed by 5 bases and the J gene end by 5 bases; junction bases not matched to a gene: 6. The CDR3 extends over 15 amino acids.

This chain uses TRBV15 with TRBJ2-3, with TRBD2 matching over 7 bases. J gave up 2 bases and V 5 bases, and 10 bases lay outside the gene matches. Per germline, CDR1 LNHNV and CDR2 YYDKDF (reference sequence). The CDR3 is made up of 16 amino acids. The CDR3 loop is CATSRLRLAVTDTQYF. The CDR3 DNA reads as TGTGCCACCAGCCGGTTGAGGCTAGCGGTCACAGATACGCAGTATTTT.

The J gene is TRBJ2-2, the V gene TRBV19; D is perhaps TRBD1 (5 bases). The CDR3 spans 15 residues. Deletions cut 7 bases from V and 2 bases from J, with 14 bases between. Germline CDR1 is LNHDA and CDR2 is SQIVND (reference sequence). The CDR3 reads CASTPHDRNTGELFF. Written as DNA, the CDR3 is TGTGCCAGTACTCCCCATGACAGAAACACCGGGGAGCTGTTTTTT.

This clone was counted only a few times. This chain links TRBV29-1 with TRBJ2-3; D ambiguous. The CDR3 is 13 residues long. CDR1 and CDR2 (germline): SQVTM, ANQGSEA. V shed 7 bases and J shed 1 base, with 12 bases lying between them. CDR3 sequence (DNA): TGCAGCGCCTCGCGCCGGGGCACAGATACGCAGTATTTT. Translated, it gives CSASRRGTDTQYF.

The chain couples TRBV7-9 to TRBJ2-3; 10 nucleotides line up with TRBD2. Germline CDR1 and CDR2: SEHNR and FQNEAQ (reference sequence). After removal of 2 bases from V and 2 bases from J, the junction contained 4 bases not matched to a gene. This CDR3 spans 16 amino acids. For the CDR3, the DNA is TGTGCCAGCAGCTTATGGCTAGCGGGAGACACAGATACGCAGTATTTT. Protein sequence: CASSLWLAGDTDTQYF. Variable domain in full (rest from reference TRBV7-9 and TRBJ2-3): DTGVSQNPRHKITKRGQNVTFRCDPISEHNRLYWYRQTLGQGPEFLTYFQNEAQLEKSRLLSDRFSAERPKGSFSTLEIQRTEQGDSAMYLCASSLWLAGDTDTQYFGPGTRLTVL.

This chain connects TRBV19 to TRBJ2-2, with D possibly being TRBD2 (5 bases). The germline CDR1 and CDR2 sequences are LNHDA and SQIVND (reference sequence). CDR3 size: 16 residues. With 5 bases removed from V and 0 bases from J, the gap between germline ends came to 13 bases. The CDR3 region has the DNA TGTGCCAGTAGTCGTGGTGCCGGGACGAACACCGGGGAGCTGTTTTTT. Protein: CASSRGAGTNTGELFF.

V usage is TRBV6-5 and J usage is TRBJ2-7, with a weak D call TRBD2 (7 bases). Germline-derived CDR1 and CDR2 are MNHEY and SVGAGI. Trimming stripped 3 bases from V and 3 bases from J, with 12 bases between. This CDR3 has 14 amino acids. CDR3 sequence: CASSYRGGFYEQYF. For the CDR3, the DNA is TGTGCCAGCAGTTATAGGGGGGGATTCTACGAGCAGTACTTC.

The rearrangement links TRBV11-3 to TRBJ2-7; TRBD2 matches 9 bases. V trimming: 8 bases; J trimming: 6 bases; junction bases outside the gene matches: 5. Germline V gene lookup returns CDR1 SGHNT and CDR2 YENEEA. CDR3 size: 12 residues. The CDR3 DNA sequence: TGTGCCAGCCAAACTAGCGGGCTCGAGCAGTACTTC. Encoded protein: CASQTSGLEQYF.

The CDR3 loop is CATGGVDQPQHF. The DNA of the CDR3 is TGTGCTACGGGAGGGGTGGATCAGCCCCAGCATTTT. The J gene is TRBJ1-5, the V gene TRBV19, with TRBD1 as a possible D gene (5 bases). Germline V gene lookup returns CDR1 LNHDA and CDR2 SQIVND (reference sequence). This CDR3 comprises 12 residues.

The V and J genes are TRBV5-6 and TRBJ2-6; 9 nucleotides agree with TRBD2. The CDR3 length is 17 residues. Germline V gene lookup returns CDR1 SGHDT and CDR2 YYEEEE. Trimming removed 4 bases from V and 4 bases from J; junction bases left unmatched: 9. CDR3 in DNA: TGTGCCAGCAGCCTGACTAGCGGAGGGGCGGGGGCCAACGTCCTGACTTTC. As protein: CASSLTSGGAGANVLTF.

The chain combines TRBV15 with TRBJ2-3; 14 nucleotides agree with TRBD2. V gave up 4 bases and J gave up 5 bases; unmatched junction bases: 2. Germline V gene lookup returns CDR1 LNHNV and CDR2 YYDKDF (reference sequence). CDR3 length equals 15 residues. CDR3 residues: CATSTGTSGRDTQYF. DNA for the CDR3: TGTGCCACCAGCACAGGGACTAGCGGGAGAGATACGCAGTATTTT. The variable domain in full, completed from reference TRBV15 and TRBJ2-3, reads DAMVIQNPRYQVTQFGKPVTLSCSQTLNHNVMYWYQQKSSQAPKLLFHYYDKDFNNEADTPDNFQSRRPNTSFCFLDIRSPGLGDTAMYLCATSTGTSGRDTQYFGPGTRLTVL.

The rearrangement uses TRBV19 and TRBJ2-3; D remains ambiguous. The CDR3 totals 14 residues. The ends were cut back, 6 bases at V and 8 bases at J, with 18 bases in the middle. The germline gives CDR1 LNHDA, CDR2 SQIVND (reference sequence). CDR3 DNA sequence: TGTGCCAGTAGCCTTTCCATACAGCCGAGTACGCAGTATTTT. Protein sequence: CASSLSIQPSTQYF.

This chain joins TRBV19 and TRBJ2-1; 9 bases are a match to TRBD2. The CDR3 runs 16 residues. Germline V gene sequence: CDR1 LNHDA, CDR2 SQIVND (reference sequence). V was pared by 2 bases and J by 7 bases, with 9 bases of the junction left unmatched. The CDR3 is CASSIQAGGARNEQFF. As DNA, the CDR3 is TGTGCCAGTAGTATACAAGCGGGAGGCGCAAGGAATGAGCAGTTCTTC.

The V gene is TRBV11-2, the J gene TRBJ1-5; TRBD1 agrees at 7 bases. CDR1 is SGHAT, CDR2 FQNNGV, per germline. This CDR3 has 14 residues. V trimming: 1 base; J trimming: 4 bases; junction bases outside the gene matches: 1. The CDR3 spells CASSLVQGNQPQHF. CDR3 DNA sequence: TGTGCCAGCAGCTTAGTACAGGGGAATCAGCCCCAGCATTTT. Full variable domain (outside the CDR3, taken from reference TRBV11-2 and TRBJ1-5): EAGVAQSPRYKIIEKRQSVAFWCNPISGHATLYWYQQILGQGPKLLIQFQNNGVVDDSQLPKDRFSAERLKGVDSTLKIQPAKLEDSAVYLCASSLVQGNQPQHFGDGTRLSIL.

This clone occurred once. In DNA form, the CDR3 reads TGTGCCAGCAGTGAGGCAGAGAAGACCTACGAGCAGTACTTC. Translating gives CASSEAEKTYEQYF. V and J are TRBV2 and TRBJ2-7; no reliable D call. The ends were cut back, 3 bases at V and 2 bases at J, with 11 bases in the middle. This CDR3 contains 14 residues. In germline, CDR1 is SNHLY, CDR2 FYNNEI.

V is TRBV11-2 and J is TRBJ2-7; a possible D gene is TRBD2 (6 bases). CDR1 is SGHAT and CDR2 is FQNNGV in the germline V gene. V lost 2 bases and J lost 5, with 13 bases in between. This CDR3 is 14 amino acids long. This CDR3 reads CASSLYQGGNEQYF. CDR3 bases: TGTGCCAGCAGCTTATATCAGGGAGGAAACGAGCAGTACTTC.

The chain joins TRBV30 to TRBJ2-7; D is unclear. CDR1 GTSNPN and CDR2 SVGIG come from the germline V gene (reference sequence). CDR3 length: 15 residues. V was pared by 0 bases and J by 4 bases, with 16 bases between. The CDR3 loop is CAWSVRLVSRYEQYF. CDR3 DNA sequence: TGTGCCTGGAGTGTACGCCTAGTCAGTCGATACGAGCAGTACTTC.

In DNA form, the CDR3 reads TGTGCCTGTGGGACTAGCGGGTTGAGGACAGATACGCAGTATTTT. Translated, it gives CACGTSGLRTDTQYF. This chain links TRBV28 with TRBJ2-3; 12 bases align to TRBD2. Losses at the gene ends were 11 bases for V and 3 bases for J; bases not matched to a gene: 9. There are 15 residues in the CDR3. Germline assignment: CDR1 MDHEN and CDR2 SYDVKM.

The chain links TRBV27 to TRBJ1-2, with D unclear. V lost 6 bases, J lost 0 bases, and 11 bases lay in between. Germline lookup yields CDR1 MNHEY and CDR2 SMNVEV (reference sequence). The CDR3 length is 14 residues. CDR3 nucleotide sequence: TGTGCCAGCAGACCCGCCCACGCTAACTATGGCTACACCTTC. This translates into CASRPAHANYGYTF.

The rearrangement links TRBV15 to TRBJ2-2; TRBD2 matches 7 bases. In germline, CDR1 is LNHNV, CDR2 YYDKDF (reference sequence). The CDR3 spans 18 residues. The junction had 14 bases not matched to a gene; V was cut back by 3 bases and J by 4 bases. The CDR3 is CATSRAPGLQRGTGELFF. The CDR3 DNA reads TGTGCCACCAGCAGGGCGCCGGGACTACAACGCGGCACCGGGGAGCTGTTTTTT.